This T cell receptor beta chain was sequenced in a study of molecular identifiers for immune sequencing clone quantification. Study-level information: Four of five splits of RNA from about 20,000 or 100,000 naive CD8 cells were sequenced in replicates.

Deletions cut 5 bases from V and 4 bases from J, with 12 bases between. Per the germline V gene, CDR1 is GTSNPN and CDR2 is SVGIG (reference sequence). There are 13 residues in the CDR3. TCRdb fed the PCR reads into MiXCR, producing one record per CDR3 protein. The sample yields hundreds of thousands of distinct CDR3 sequences, approximately 24% seen once. This clonotype has a handful of counts. This chain joins TRBV30 and TRBJ1-3; D might be TRBD1 (6 bases). The origin of this receptor is a human donor in good health. Some libraries in this study had Jurkat cell RNA spiked in. The sample consisted of naive CD8+ T cells from blood, with Jurkat cell RNA spiked in. Subset indicated: FACS-sorted CD8+CD4-CCR7+CD45RA+ naive T cells. CDR3: CAWARDTGNTIYF. The CDR3 DNA sequence: TGTGCCTGGGCCCGGGACACAGGAAACACCATATATTTT.